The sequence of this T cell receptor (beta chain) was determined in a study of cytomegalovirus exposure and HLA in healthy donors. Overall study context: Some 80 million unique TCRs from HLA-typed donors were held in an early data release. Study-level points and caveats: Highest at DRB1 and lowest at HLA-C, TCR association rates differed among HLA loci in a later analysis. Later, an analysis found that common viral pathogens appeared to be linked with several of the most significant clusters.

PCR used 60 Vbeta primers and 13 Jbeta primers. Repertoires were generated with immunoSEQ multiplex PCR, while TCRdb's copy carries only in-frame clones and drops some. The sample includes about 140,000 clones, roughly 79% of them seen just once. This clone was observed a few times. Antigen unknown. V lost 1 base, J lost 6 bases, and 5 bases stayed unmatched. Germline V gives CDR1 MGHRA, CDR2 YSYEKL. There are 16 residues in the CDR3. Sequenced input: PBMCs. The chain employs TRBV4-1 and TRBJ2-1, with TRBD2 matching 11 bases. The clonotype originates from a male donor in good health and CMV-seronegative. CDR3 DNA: TGCGCCAGCAGCCAAGGGGGACTAGCGGTCCCCAATGAGCAGTTCTTC. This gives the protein CASSQGGLAVPNEQFF.